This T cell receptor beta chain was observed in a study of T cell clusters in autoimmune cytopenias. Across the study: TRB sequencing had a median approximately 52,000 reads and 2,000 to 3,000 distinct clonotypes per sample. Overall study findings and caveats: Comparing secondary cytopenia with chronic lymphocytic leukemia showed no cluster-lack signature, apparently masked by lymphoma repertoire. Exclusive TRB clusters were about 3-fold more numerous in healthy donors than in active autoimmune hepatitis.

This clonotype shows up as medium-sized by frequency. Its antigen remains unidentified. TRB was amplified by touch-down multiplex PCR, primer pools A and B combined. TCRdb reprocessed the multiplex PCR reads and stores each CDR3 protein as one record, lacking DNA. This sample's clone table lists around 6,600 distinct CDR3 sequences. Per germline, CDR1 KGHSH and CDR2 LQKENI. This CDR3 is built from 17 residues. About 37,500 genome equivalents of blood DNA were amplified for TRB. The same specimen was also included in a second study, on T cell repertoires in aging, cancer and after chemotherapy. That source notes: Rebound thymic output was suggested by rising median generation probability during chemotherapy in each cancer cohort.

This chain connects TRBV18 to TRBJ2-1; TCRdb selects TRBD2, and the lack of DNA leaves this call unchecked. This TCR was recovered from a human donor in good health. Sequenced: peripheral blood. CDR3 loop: CASSPPTSGRAYNEQFF.